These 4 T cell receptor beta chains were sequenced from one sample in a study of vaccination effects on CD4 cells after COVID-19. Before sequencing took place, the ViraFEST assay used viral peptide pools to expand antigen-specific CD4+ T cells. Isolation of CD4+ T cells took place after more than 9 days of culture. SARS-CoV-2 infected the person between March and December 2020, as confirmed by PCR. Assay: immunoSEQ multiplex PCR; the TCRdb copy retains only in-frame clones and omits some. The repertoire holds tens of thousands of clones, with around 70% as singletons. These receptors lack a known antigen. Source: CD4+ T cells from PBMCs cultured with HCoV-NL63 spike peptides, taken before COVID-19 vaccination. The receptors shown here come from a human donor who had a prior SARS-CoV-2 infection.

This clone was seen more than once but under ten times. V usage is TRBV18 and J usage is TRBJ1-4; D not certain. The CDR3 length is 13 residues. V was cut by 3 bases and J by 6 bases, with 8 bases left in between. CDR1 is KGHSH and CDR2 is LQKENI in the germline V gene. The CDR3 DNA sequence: TGTGCCAGCTCACCCCGTCGTGATGAAAAACTGTTTTTT. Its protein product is CASSPRRDEKLFF. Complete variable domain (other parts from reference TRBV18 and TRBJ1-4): NAGVMQNPRHLVRRRGQEARLRCSPMKGHSHVYWYRQLPEEGLKFMVYLQKENIIDESGMPKERFSAEFPKEGPSILRIQQVVRGDSAAYFCASSPRRDEKLFFGSGTQLSVL.

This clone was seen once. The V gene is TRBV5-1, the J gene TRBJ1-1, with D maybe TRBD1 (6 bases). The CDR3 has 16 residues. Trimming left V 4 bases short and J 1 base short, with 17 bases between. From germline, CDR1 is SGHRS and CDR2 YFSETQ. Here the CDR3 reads CASSIEPVGQNTEAFF. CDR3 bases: TGCGCCAGCAGCATCGAGCCTGTGGGACAGAACACTGAAGCTTTCTTT.

The CDR3 DNA reads TGTGCCAGCAGCGTAGATTCTAGCGGAACGCAGTATTTT. Its translation: CASSVDSSGTQYF. The J gene is TRBJ2-3, the V gene TRBV9; 7 bases agree with TRBD2. V was pared by 0 bases and J by 9 bases, with 4 bases of the junction left unmatched. The germline CDR1 and CDR2 sequences are SGDLS and YYNGEE. The CDR3 has 13 residues.

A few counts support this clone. The CDR3 spells CASGRGSGEKLFF. The DNA for the CDR3 is TGTGCCAGCGGTCGCGGGAGTGGTGAAAAACTGTTTTTT. This chain joins TRBV12-3 or TRBV12-4 and TRBJ1-4; no definite D call. CDR3 size: 13 residues. The V end lost 8 bases, the J end lost 7 bases, and 14 bases lay between the germline ends.